This TCR beta chain originates from a study of cytomegalovirus exposure and HLA in healthy donors. 60 Vbeta and 13 Jbeta primers were used in PCR. Libraries were prepared by immunoSEQ multiplex PCR; TCRdb keeps only in-frame clonotypes and omits some of them. This table holds roughly 100,000 clones, about 80% found once. Remarks on this clone: What it recognizes is unknown.

Healthy bone marrow donors formed the donor group. Study-level results: There were some V segments, including TRBV6-2 and TRBV6-3, excluded as indistinguishable. The classifier reportedly diagnosed cytomegalovirus status with high sensitivity and specificity. In a later analysis, CMV-associated beta chains were mostly HLA-associated, it appeared.

This CDR3 comprises 13 residues. CDR1 SGHRS and CDR2 YFSETQ come from the germline V gene. V was pared by 5 bases and J by 5 bases, with 11 bases between. The chain is built from TRBV5-1 and TRBJ2-1; no definite D call. The sample consisted of PBMCs. The clonotype comes from a man aged 35 to 55 in good health and CMV-seronegative. CDR3 in DNA: TGCGCCAGCAGTAACAGTGACAACAATGAGCAGTTCTTC. Residues: CASSNSDNNEQFF.